Shown below are 32 T cell receptor beta chains from a single sample sequenced in a study of blood T cell repertoires in COVID-19. The repertoire was sequenced with immunoSEQ multiplex PCR; TCRdb's copy has only in-frame clones and lacks some. The table includes about 150,000 clones, about 88% detected once. Specimen: peripheral blood. These receptors originate from a woman in her 70s with acute or convalescent COVID-19.

The chain combines TRBV10-3 with TRBJ2-3; TRBD2 agrees at 11 bases. The CDR3 has 16 amino acids. The V and J ends lost 3 bases and 4 bases, in that order; junction bases with no gene match: 6. The germline gives CDR1 ENHRY, CDR2 SYGVKD. The CDR3, as DNA: TGTGCCATCAGTGATGTAGCGGGGGGGGGTTCAGATACGCAGTATTTT. Translating gives CAISDVAGGGSDTQYF.

The chain recombines TRBV12-3 or TRBV12-4 with TRBJ2-2; TRBD2 is a possible D gene (6 bases). Trimming pared 3 bases from V and 8 bases from J, leaving 10 bases between. The length of the CDR3 is 13 residues. CDR3 sequence reads: CASSLEGRGELFF. As DNA, the CDR3 is TGTGCCAGCAGTTTGGAGGGCAGGGGGGAGCTGTTTTTT.

The V and J genes are TRBV11-2 and TRBJ2-7; 7 positions match TRBD1. This CDR3 contains 14 residues. In germline, CDR1 is SGHAT, CDR2 FQNNGV. After removal of 2 bases from V and 0 bases from J, the junction contained 1 base not matched to a gene. CDR3 DNA sequence: TGTGCCAGCAGCTTATGGGACAGCTCCTACGAGCAGTACGTC. Translated: CASSLWDSSYEQYV.

This clone has just one count. The chain couples TRBV12-5 to TRBJ1-5; D possibly corresponds to TRBD1 (5 bases). V was pared by 3 bases and J by 3 bases, with 9 bases between. The length of the CDR3 is 14 residues. Germline CDR1 LGHNT, CDR2 FRNRAP. CDR3 nucleotide sequence: TGTGCTAGTGGTTTTCTGGGGCCCAATCAGCCCCAGCATTTT. It yields the protein CASGFLGPNQPQHF.

The V gene is TRBV20-1, the J gene TRBJ2-1; no definite D call. Per germline, CDR1 DFQATT and CDR2 SNEGSKA (reference sequence). V was shortened by 3 bases and J by 7 bases, with 7 bases between the two germline ends. CDR3 length: 11 amino acids. CDR3 residues: CSARSVNEQFF. The CDR3 DNA is TGCAGTGCTAGGTCGGTGAATGAGCAGTTCTTC.

The CDR3 sequence: CASSYSKGLAGGQTPHNEQFF. In DNA form, the CDR3 reads TGTGCCAGCAGTTACTCGAAGGGACTAGCGGGGGGGCAGACCCCCCACAATGAGCAGTTCTTC. The chain links TRBV6-7 to TRBJ2-1; TRBD2 aligns across 16 bases. TRBV6-7 is identified as an open reading frame with a role that is uncertain. Germline trimming cut 0 bases from V and 5 bases from J; bases unmatched to any gene: 13. This CDR3 has 21 amino acids.

CDR3 in amino acids: CASSQEAGRGQPQHF. The CDR3 DNA follows: TGTGCCAGCAGCCAAGAAGCCGGCCGGGGACAGCCCCAGCATTTT. The chain combines TRBV4-2 with TRBJ1-5; D call uncertain. The germline V gene has CDR1 LGHNA and CDR2 YNFKEQ. The CDR3 runs 15 residues. The germline V and J ends were trimmed by 0 bases and 7 bases, with 13 bases remaining between them.

The chain uses TRBV18 and TRBJ2-4; 11 bases agree with TRBD1. V shed 3 bases, J shed 8 bases, and the junction held 18 bases outside the gene matches. The CDR3 spans 19 residues. Germline CDR1 KGHSH, CDR2 LQKENI. The CDR3 sequence: CASSPRVYNRTGGRDIQYF. The CDR3 nucleotides are TGTGCCAGCTCACCGCGCGTCTATAACCGGACAGGGGGCAGGGACATTCAGTACTTC.

This clone has a single count. The rearrangement links TRBV2 to TRBJ2-1, with TRBD2 matching over 7 bases. This CDR3 has 14 residues. Germline CDR1 and CDR2: SNHLY and FYNNEI. The V and J ends lost 8 bases and 5 bases, in that order; junction bases with no gene match: 9. In DNA, the CDR3 is TGTGCCAGCGGGAGGGGTCCGAACAACAATGAGCAGTTCTTC. Amino acid sequence: CASGRGPNNNEQFF.

V gene TRBV25-1 combines with J gene TRBJ1-2, with 7 bases that match TRBD1. Germline V gene lookup returns CDR1 MGHDK and CDR2 SYGVNS. V dropped 6 bases and J dropped 7; count of bases not matched to a gene: 8. The CDR3 length is 13 residues. The CDR3 coding sequence is TGTGCCAGCAGCCTGACAGGGAGCGGTGGCTACACCTTC. It encodes CASSLTGSGGYTF.

This chain links TRBV2 with TRBJ1-4; a possible D gene is TRBD1 (5 bases). In germline, CDR1 is SNHLY, CDR2 FYNNEI. V was cut by 6 bases and J by 0 bases, with 11 bases left in between. The CDR3 sequence is 15 residues long. This CDR3 reads CASRDRGSTNEKLFF. CDR3 sequence (DNA): TGTGCCAGCAGGGATAGGGGTTCAACTAATGAAAAACTGTTTTTT.

The chain links TRBV6-5 to TRBJ1-6; no definite D call. Trimming pared 0 bases from V and 11 bases from J, leaving 11 bases between. CDR1 is MNHEY and CDR2 is SVGAGI in the germline V gene. CDR3 length: 14 amino acids. The DNA for the CDR3 is TGTGCCAGCAGTTACTCCACGGAGCGGACACCCCTCCACTTT. Protein: CASSYSTERTPLHF.

The genes are TRBV4-2 and TRBJ1-2; 8 nucleotides agree with TRBD1. CDR1 and CDR2 (germline): LGHNA, YNFKEQ. V lost 1 base, J lost 6 bases, and 10 bases stayed unmatched. CDR3 length: 16 residues. The CDR3 DNA sequence: TGTGCCAGCAGCCAAGGCCACGGACAGGGCGTACATGGCTACACCTTC. Translated: CASSQGHGQGVHGYTF.

V usage is TRBV4-2 and J usage is TRBJ2-7; 9 nucleotides align to TRBD2. V lost 2 bases to trimming and J lost 8 bases; unmatched junction nucleotides: 7. This CDR3 region has 14 residues. Germline V CDR1 and CDR2: LGHNA, YNFKEQ. The DNA for the CDR3 is TGTGCCAGCAGCCAAACTAGCGGGCGGGGGAAGCAGTACGTC. This gives the protein CASSQTSGRGKQYV.

The chain combines TRBV19 with TRBJ1-6, with TRBD1 matching over 7 bases. CDR1 and CDR2 (germline): LNHDA, SQIVND (reference sequence). The junction had 3 bases not matched to a gene; V was cut back by 3 bases and J by 1 base. This CDR3 is built from 16 residues. The DNA of the CDR3 is TGTGCCAGTAGTATCAGGGGGGAATCCTATAATTCACCCCTCCACTTT. Its protein product is CASSIRGESYNSPLHF.

V gene TRBV9 combines with J gene TRBJ2-5; 7 bases agree with TRBD2. The germline V gene has CDR1 SGDLS and CDR2 YYNGEE. The length of the CDR3 is 16 residues. The V segment lost 0 bases and the J segment 3 bases; nucleotides outside the gene matches: 8. CDR3 nucleotides: TGTGCCAGCAGCGTAGCTGCAGCGGGGAGGGAAGAGACCCAGTACTTC. Amino acids: CASSVAAAGREETQYF.

This clone was counted once. This chain joins TRBV10-1 and TRBJ2-1, with 9 positions matching TRBD1. CDR1 and CDR2 (germline): WNHNN, SYGVQD (reference sequence). This CDR3 contains 14 residues. V lost 6 bases, J lost 4 bases, and 4 bases stayed unmatched. The CDR3 DNA sequence: TGCGCCAGCAGCCCGACAGGGGGGTACAATGAGCAGTTCTTC. The encoded protein is CASSPTGGYNEQFF.

The CDR3 protein is CASSLALPGLAGGELFF. The CDR3 nucleotides are TGTGCCAGCAGCTTAGCGCTGCCGGGACTAGCGGGCGGGGAGCTGTTTTTT. The rearrangement joins TRBV7-2 to TRBJ2-2; 12 bases are shared with TRBD2. With 0 bases clipped from V and 7 bases from J, the junction kept 6 bases outside the gene matches. The CDR3 runs 17 residues. The germline V gene encodes CDR1 SGHTA and CDR2 FQGNSA.

The chain carries TRBV18 and TRBJ2-1; D ambiguous. CDR1 is KGHSH, CDR2 LQKENI, per germline. V was cut by 1 base and J by 4 bases, with 23 bases left in between. The CDR3 runs to 19 residues. CDR3 sequence: CASSPRSSSTAGIYNEQFF. For the CDR3, the DNA is TGTGCCAGCTCACCACGCTCTTCTTCCACAGCCGGAATATACAATGAGCAGTTCTTC.

The genes are TRBV19 and TRBJ2-4; TRBD2 is a possible D gene (5 bases). Germline V gene data show CDR1 as LNHDA and CDR2 as SQIVND (reference sequence). Trimming took 6 bases from V and 6 from J, leaving 15 bases between them. The CDR3 is 14 residues long. The CDR3 DNA follows: TGTGCCAGTAGCGCCCCGGGGTTGAGAAACATTCAGTACTTC. As protein: CASSAPGLRNIQYF.

The V gene is TRBV6-5, the J gene TRBJ1-2; 8 bases are a match to TRBD1. The CDR3 is 12 amino acids. Looked up from germline, CDR1 is MNHEY and CDR2 is SVGAGI. V shed 7 bases and J 8 bases; nucleotides not matched to a gene: 6. CDR3 amino acids: CASIPDRGGYTF. Here the CDR3 DNA reads TGTGCCAGCATCCCCGACAGGGGCGGCTACACCTTC.

The chain uses TRBV27 and TRBJ1-5; the D is unclear. This CDR3 has 13 amino acids. CDR1 is MNHEY, CDR2 SMNVEV, per germline (reference sequence). V dropped 3 bases and J dropped 11 bases, with 14 bases sitting between them. In nucleotides, the CDR3 is TGTGCCAGCAGTTTTGGCGGGCTTGAAGCCCAGCATTTT. It specifies CASSFGGLEAQHF.

The chain employs TRBV10-3 and TRBJ2-3; D not certain. Per germline, CDR1 ENHRY and CDR2 SYGVKD. CDR3 length: 14 residues. Deletions cut 4 bases from V and 4 bases from J, with 12 bases between. This CDR3 is CAISGYSRADTQYF. The DNA of the CDR3 is TGTGCCATCAGTGGCTATTCTCGGGCAGATACGCAGTATTTT.

This clone was observed a single time. The chain uses TRBV9 and TRBJ2-3; weak D call: TRBD2 (6 bases). Germline values: CDR1 SGDLS, CDR2 YYNGEE. V was trimmed by 0 bases and J by 0 bases, leaving 11 bases between them. The CDR3 is 16 amino acids. This CDR3 is CASSVVPGTSTDTQYF. The CDR3 coding sequence is TGTGCCAGCAGCGTAGTACCGGGGACTAGCACAGATACGCAGTATTTT.

Comment on this clone: Its ends do not fully match the called genes, so a read error is possible. The chain recombines TRBV7-7 with TRBJ1-5; 10 bases align to TRBD1. The CDR3 contains 20 residues. Germline values: CDR1 SSHAT, CDR2 FNYEAQ (reference sequence). The CDR3 reads CASSLGGLGQGPCSNQPQHF. The CDR3 DNA is TGTGCTAGCAGCTTAGGAGGGCTGGGACAGGGGCCGTGTAGCAATCAGCCCCAGCATTTT.

The rearrangement joins TRBV4-3 to TRBJ1-3, with 11 bases identical to TRBD1. Germline V CDR1 and CDR2: LGHNA, YSLEER. This CDR3 has 22 amino acids. Unmatched junction bases numbered 20, after V lost 1 base and J lost 3 bases. CDR3 protein: CASSQGVIWGTGGTLGGNTIYF. In nucleotides, the CDR3 is TGCGCCAGCAGCCAAGGGGTGATTTGGGGGACAGGGGGAACTCTTGGTGGAAACACCATATATTTT.

The chain combines TRBV5-6 with TRBJ2-7, with TRBD1 matching over 7 bases. CDR1 and CDR2 (germline): SGHDT, YYEEEE. The CDR3 sequence is 17 residues long. The V and J ends lost 0 bases and 6 bases, in that order; junction bases with no gene match: 15. As DNA, the CDR3 is TGTGCCAGCAGCTTGGCCTATTACCGGGACAGCCGCCCCGAGCAGTACGTC. Its protein product is CASSLAYYRDSRPEQYV.

This rearrangement joins TRBV28 to TRBJ1-5; 7 bases map to TRBD1. The ends lost 5 bases at V and 2 bases at J; junction bases unmatched: 6. This CDR3 has 15 amino acids. CDR1 and CDR2 from the germline V gene are MDHEN and SYDVKM. Here the CDR3 reads CASSAGTVGNQPQHF. The CDR3 coding sequence is TGTGCCAGCAGTGCCGGGACAGTTGGCAATCAGCCCCAGCATTTT.

The chain has TRBV10-3 and TRBJ1-6; 9 positions match TRBD1. Germline assignment: CDR1 ENHRY and CDR2 SYGVKD. V lost 6 bases and J lost 8; bases outside the gene matches: 8. The CDR3 consists of 15 residues. In nucleotides, the CDR3 is TGTGCCATCAGCTCCGGGACAGGGTTTTATTCACCCCTCCACTTT. Amino acid sequence: CAISSGTGFYSPLHF.

The chain carries TRBV7-8 and TRBJ1-3, with no clear D. CDR3 size: 16 residues. The V and J ends lost 2 bases and 4 bases respectively, with 15 bases between them. Germline V gives CDR1 SGHVS, CDR2 FQNEAQ. CDR3 nucleotide sequence: TGTGCCAGCAGCTTATCTTGGGCGCTCGAGGGAAACACCATATATTTT. Residues: CASSLSWALEGNTIYF. Variable domain in full (rest from reference TRBV7-8 and TRBJ1-3): GAGVSQSPRYKVAKRGQDVALRCDPISGHVSLFWYQQALGQGPEFLTYFQNEAQLDKSGLPSDRFFAERPEGSVSTLKIQRTQQEDSAVYLCASSLSWALEGNTIYFGEGSWLTVV.

The V call is TRBV15, the J call TRBJ1-3; D ambiguous. The V gene's germline CDR1 is LNHNV and CDR2 YYDKDF (reference sequence). The CDR3 consists of 18 residues. The ends were cut back, 0 bases at V and 1 base at J, with 16 bases in the middle. The CDR3 DNA reads TGTGCCACCAGCAGAGATCGCACGGGAAGGGTTTCTGGAAACACCATATATTTT. Translated: CATSRDRTGRVSGNTIYF.

CDR3 sequence: CASSARSAGTSTDTQYF. CDR3 nucleotides: TGTGCCAGCAGCGCCCGCTCAGCGGGCACTAGCACAGATACGCAGTATTTT. The chain employs TRBV11-2 and TRBJ2-3; TRBD2 is a possible D gene (6 bases). V was cut by 5 bases and J by 0 bases, with 18 bases left in between. CDR1 and CDR2 from the germline V gene are SGHAT and FQNNGV. This CDR3 region has 17 residues. The whole variable domain, remainder taken from reference TRBV11-2 and TRBJ2-3, is EAGVAQSPRYKIIEKRQSVAFWCNPISGHATLYWYQQILGQGPKLLIQFQNNGVVDDSQLPKDRFSAERLKGVDSTLKIQPAKLEDSAVYLCASSARSAGTSTDTQYFGPGTRLTVL.